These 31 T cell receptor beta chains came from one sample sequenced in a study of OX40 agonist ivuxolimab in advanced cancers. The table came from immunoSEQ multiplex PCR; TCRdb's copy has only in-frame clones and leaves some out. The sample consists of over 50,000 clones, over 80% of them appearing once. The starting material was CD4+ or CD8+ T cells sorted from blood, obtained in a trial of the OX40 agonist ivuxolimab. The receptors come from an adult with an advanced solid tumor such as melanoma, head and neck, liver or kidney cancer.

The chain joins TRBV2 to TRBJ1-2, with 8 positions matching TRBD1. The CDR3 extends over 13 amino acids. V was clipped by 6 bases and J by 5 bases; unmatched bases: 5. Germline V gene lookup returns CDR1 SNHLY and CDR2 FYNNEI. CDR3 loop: CASRGDRSYGYTF. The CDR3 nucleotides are TGTGCCAGCAGGGGGGACAGGTCTTATGGCTACACCTTC.

CDR3 bases: TGTGCCAGTAGTATGGGTACAGGAGCTAACTATGGCTACACCTTC. Translation gives CASSMGTGANYGYTF. The chain recombines TRBV19 with TRBJ1-2, with a tentative D call TRBD1 (5 bases). The CDR3 spans 15 residues. Germline CDR1 reads LNHDA; CDR2 reads SQIVND (reference sequence). The ends were cut back, 3 bases at V and 0 bases at J, with 11 bases in the middle.

The CDR3 region is CASSLSGRTTGELFF. The CDR3 bases are TGCGCCAGCAGCTTGAGCGGGAGGACTACCGGGGAGCTGTTTTTT. This chain joins TRBV5-1 and TRBJ2-2; 9 nucleotides line up with TRBD2. V shed 1 base, J shed 5 bases, and the junction held 3 bases outside the gene matches. CDR1 SGHRS and CDR2 YFSETQ come from the germline V gene. This CDR3 spans 15 amino acids.

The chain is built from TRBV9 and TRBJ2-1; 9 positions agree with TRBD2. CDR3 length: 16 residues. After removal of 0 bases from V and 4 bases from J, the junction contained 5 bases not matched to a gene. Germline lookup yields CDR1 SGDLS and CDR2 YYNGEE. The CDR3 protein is CASSVGSGGPYNEQFF. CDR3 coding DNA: TGTGCCAGCAGCGTAGGTAGCGGGGGACCATACAATGAGCAGTTCTTC. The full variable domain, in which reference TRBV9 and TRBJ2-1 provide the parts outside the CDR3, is DSGVTQTPKHLITATGQRVTLRCSPRSGDLSVYWYQQSLDQGLQFLIQYYNGEERAKGNILERFSAQQFPDLHSELNLSSLELGDSALYFCASSVGSGGPYNEQFFGPGTRLTVL.

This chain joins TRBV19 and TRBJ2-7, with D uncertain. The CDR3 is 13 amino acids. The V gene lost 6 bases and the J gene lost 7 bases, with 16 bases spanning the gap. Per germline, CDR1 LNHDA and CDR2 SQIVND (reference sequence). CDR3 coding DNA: TGTGCCAGTAGAAGGGATTTTCCGGTAGAGCAGTACTTC. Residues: CASRRDFPVEQYF.

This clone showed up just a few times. The DNA for the CDR3 is TGTGCCAGCAGCTTAGTAGGTCCGCCTAATTCACCCCTCCACTTT. This codes for CASSLVGPPNSPLHF. The rearrangement joins TRBV7-2 to TRBJ1-6; D call uncertain. V was cut by 1 base and J by 6 bases, with 10 bases left in between. The CDR3 extends over 15 amino acids. Germline lookup yields CDR1 SGHTA and CDR2 FQGNSA.

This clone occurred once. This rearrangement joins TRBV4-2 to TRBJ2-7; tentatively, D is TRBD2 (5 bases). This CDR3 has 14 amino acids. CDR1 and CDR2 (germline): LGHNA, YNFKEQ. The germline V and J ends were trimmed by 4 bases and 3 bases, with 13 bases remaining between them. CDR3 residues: CASSPSIRDYEQYF. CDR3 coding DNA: TGTGCCAGCAGCCCCTCCATCCGGGACTACGAGCAGTACTTC.

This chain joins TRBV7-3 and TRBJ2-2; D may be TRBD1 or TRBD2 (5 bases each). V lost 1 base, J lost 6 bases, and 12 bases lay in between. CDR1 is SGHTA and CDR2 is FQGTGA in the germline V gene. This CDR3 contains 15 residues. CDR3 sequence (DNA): TGTGCCAGCAGCTTAAATTCAGGGACCCCCGGGGAGCTGTTTTTT. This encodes CASSLNSGTPGELFF.

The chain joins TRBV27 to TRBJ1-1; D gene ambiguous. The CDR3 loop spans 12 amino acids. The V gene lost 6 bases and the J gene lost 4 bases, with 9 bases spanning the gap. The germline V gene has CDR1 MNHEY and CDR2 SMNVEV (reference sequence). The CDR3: CASRHGVTEAFF. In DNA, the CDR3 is TGTGCCAGCAGGCATGGGGTCACTGAAGCTTTCTTT.

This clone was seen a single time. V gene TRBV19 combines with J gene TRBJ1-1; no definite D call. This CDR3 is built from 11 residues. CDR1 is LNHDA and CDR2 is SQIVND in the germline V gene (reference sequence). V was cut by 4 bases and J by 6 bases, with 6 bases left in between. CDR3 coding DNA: TGTGCCAGTAGTAGACAAGCTGAAGCTTTCTTT. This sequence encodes CASSRQAEAFF. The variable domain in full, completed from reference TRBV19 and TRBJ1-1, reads DGGITQSPKYLFRKEGQNVTLSCEQNLNHDAMYWYRQDPGQGLRLIYYSQIVNDFQKGDIAEGYSVSREKKESFPLTVTSAQKNPTAFYLCASSRQAEAFFGQGTRLTVV.

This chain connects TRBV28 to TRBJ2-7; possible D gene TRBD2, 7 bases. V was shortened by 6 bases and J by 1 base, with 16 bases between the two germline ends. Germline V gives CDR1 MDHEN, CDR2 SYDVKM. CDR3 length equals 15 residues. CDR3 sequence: CASRPGGAGSYEQYF. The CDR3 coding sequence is TGTGCCAGCAGGCCGGGGGGCGCTGGATCCTACGAGCAGTACTTC.

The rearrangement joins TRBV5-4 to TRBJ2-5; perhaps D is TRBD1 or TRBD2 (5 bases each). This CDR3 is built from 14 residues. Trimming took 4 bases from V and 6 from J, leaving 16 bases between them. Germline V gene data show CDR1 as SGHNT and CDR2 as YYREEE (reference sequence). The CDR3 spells CASSRRPGPKTQYF. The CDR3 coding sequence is TGTGCCAGCAGCCGGAGGCCAGGGCCCAAGACCCAGTACTTC.

This chain's CDR3 is CASSTNGVNTEAFF. As DNA, the CDR3 is TGTGCCAGCTCAACCAATGGAGTGAACACTGAAGCTTTCTTT. The J gene is TRBJ1-1, the V gene TRBV6-5; D gene unclear. The CDR3 has 14 amino acids. The V gene's germline CDR1 is MNHEY and CDR2 SVGAGI. V was trimmed by 8 bases and J by 0 bases, leaving 13 bases between them.

CDR3 sequence: CASSPNRGGLPYEQYF. CDR3 DNA: TGTGCCAGCAGCCCCAATCGCGGGGGCCTACCCTACGAGCAGTACTTC. J is TRBJ2-7 and V is TRBV5-5; D perhaps matches TRBD2 (7 bases). The germline CDR1 and CDR2 sequences are SGHKS and YYEKEE (reference sequence). The CDR3 contains 16 residues. V lost 4 bases and J 2 bases, leaving 19 bases between the germline ends.

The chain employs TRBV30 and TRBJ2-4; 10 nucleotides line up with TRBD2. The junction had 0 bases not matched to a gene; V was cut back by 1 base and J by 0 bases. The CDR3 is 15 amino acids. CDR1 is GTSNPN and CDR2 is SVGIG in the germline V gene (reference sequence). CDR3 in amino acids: CAWSGLAGAKNIQYF. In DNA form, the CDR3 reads TGTGCCTGGAGTGGACTAGCGGGAGCCAAAAACATTCAGTACTTC.

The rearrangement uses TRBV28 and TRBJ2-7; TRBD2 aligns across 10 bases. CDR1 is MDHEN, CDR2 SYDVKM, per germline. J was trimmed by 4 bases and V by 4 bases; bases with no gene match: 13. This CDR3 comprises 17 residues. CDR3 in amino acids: CASSSQTQREGRYEQYF. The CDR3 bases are TGTGCCAGCAGTTCCCAGACGCAGCGGGAGGGCCGGTACGAGCAGTACTTC. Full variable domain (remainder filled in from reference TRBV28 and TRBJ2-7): DVKVTQSSRYLVKRTGEKVFLECVQDMDHENMFWYRQDPGLGLRLIYFSYDVKMKEKGDIPEGYSVSREKKERFSLILESASTNQTSMYLCASSSQTQREGRYEQYFGPGTRLTVT.

The CDR3 DNA follows: TGTGCCAGTAGTATCACAGGGGAATATGGCTACACCTTC. Its protein is CASSITGEYGYTF. The chain combines TRBV19 with TRBJ1-2, with TRBD1 matching over 7 bases. The CDR3 contains 13 residues. Germline V lookup: CDR1 LNHDA, CDR2 SQIVND (reference sequence). V dropped 3 bases and J dropped 5; count of bases not matched to a gene: 3.

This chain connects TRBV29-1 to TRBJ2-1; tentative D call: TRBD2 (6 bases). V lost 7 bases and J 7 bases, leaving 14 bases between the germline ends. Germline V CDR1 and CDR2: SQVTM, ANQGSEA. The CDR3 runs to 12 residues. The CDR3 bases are TGCAGCGCCGGGGGAGATTGGAATGAGCAGTTCTTC. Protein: CSAGGDWNEQFF.

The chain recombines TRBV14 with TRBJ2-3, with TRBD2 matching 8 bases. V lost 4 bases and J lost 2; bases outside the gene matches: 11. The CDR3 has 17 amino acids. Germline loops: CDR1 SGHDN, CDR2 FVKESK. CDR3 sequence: CASSLRRGGGPTDTQYF. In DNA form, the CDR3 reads TGTGCCAGCAGCCTTAGGCGCGGCGGGGGGCCCACAGATACGCAGTATTTT.

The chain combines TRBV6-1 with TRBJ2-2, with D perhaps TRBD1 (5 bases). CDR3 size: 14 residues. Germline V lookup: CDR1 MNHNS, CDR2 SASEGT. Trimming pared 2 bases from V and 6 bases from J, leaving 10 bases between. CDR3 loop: CASSEWGLAGELFF. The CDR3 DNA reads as TGTGCCAGCAGTGAATGGGGCTTGGCCGGGGAGCTGTTTTTT.

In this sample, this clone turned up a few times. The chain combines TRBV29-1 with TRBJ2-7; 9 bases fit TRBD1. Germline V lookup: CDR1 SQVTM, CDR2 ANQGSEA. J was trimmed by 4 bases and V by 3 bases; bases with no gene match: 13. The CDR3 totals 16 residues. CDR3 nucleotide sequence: TGCAGCGTTGACCTGGAGTCGACAGGGGGAGGGTACGAGCAGTACTTC. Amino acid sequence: CSVDLESTGGGYEQYF.

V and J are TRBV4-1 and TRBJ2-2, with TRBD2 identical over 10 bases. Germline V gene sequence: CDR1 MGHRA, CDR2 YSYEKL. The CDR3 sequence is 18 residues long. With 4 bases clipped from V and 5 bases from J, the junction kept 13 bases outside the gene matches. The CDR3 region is CASSRRAGGPSGTGELFF. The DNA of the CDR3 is TGCGCCAGCAGCCGACGAGCGGGAGGGCCGAGTGGGACCGGGGAGCTGTTTTTT.

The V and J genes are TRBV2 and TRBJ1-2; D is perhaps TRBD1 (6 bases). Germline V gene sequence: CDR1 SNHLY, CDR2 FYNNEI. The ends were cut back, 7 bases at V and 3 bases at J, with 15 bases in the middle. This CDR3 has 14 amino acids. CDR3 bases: TGTGCCAGCAACCACAGGGTGGGTCACTATGGCTACACCTTC. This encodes CASNHRVGHYGYTF.

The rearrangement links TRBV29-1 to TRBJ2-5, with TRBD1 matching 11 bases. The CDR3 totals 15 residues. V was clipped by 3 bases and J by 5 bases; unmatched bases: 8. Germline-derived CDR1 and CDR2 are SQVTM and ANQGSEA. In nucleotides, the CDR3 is TGCAGCGTTGACGGACGGGGACAGGGGGTGGAGACCCAGTACTTC. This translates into CSVDGRGQGVETQYF. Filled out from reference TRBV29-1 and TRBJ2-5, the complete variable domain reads SAVISQKPSRDICQRGTSLTIQCQVDSQVTMMFWYRQQPGQSLTLIATANQGSEATYESGFVIDKFPISRPNLTFSTLTVSNMSPEDSSIYLCSVDGRGQGVETQYFGPGTRLLVL.

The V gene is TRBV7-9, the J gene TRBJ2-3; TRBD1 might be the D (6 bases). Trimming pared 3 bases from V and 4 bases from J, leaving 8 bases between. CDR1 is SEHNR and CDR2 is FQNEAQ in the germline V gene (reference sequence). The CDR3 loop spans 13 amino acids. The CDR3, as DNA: TGTGCCAGCAGCTTTAACAGGGCAGATACGCAGTATTTT. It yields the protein CASSFNRADTQYF.

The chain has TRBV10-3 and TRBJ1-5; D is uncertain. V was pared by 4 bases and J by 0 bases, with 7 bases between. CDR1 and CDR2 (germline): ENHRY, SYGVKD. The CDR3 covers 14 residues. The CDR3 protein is CAISAEISNQPQHF. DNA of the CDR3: TGTGCCATCAGTGCGGAGATTAGCAATCAGCCCCAGCATTTT.

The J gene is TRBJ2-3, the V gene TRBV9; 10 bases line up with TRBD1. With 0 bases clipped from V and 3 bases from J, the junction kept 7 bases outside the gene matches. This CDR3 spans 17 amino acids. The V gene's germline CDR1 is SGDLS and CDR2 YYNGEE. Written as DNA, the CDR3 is TGTGCCAGCAGCGTAGGAGGTGGGACAGGGGTTACAGATACGCAGTATTTT. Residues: CASSVGGGTGVTDTQYF.

In nucleotides, the CDR3 is TGTGCCAGCAGAGGCACGAGCACAGATACGCAGTATTTT. Amino acid sequence: CASRGTSTDTQYF. This chain uses TRBV2 with TRBJ2-3; D is undetermined. CDR3 size: 13 residues. The germline V and J ends were trimmed by 6 bases and 0 bases, with 7 bases remaining between them. Germline assignment: CDR1 SNHLY and CDR2 FYNNEI.

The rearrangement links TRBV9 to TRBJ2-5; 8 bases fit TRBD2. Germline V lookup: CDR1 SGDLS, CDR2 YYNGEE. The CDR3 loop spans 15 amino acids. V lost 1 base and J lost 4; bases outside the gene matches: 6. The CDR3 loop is CASSVSGGGPETQYF. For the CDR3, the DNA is TGTGCCAGCAGCGTATCCGGGGGGGGCCCAGAGACCCAGTACTTC. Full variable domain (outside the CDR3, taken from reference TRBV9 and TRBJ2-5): DSGVTQTPKHLITATGQRVTLRCSPRSGDLSVYWYQQSLDQGLQFLIQYYNGEERAKGNILERFSAQQFPDLHSELNLSSLELGDSALYFCASSVSGGGPETQYFGPGTRLLVL.

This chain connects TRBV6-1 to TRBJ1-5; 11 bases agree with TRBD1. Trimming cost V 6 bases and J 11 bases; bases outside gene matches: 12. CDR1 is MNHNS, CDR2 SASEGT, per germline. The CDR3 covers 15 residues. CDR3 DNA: TGTGCCAGCAGAGTGGGACAGGGGGAAGCCGGGGCCCAGCATTTT. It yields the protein CASRVGQGEAGAQHF.

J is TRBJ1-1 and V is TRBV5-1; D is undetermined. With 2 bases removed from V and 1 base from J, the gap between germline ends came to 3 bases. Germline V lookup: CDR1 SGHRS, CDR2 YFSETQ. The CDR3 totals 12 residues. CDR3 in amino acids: CASSFGNTEAFF. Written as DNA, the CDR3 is TGCGCCAGCAGCTTTGGGAACACTGAAGCTTTCTTT.